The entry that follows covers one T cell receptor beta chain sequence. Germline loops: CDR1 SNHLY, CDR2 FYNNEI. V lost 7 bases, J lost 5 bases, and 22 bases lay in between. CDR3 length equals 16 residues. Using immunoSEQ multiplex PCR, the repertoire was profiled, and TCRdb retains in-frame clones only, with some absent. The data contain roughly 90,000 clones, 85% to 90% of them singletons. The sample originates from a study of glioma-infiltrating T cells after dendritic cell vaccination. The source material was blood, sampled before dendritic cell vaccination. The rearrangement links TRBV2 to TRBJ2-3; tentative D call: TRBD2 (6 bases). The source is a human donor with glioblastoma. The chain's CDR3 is CASTPASGPPGDTQYF. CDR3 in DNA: TGTGCCAGCACCCCGGCGAGCGGGCCCCCGGGAGATACGCAGTATTTT.